Shown below are 23 T cell receptor beta chains from a single sample sequenced in a study of blood T cell repertoires in COVID-19. The protocol was immunoSEQ multiplex PCR, while the TCRdb copy is restricted to in-frame clones and leaves out a portion. This sample has around 190,000 clones, with just under 80% found just once. Sequencing used peripheral blood. These TCRs come from a man aged 70-80 years with active or convalescent COVID-19.

V usage is TRBV7-6 and J usage is TRBJ2-3; D uncertain. V lost 0 bases and J lost 4, with 11 bases in between. The CDR3 covers 15 residues. CDR1 is SGHVS, CDR2 FNYEAQ, per germline. In nucleotides, the CDR3 is TGTGCCAGCAGCTTAGCGCTTAGAGGAGCAGATACGCAGTATTTT. Protein sequence: CASSLALRGADTQYF.

The J gene is TRBJ2-5, the V gene TRBV30, with 11 nucleotides matching TRBD2. The V gene end was trimmed by 0 bases and the J gene end by 3 bases; junction bases not matched to a gene: 9. Germline V gene lookup returns CDR1 GTSNPN and CDR2 SVGIG (reference sequence). The CDR3 totals 17 residues. The DNA of the CDR3 is TGTGCCTGGAGTGTAGGGGCGGGGACTAGCGGCAAAGAGACCCAGTACTTC. Protein sequence: CAWSVGAGTSGKETQYF.

The chain links TRBV19 to TRBJ2-6; a possible D gene is TRBD1 (6 bases). The CDR3 totals 17 residues. The germline V gene has CDR1 LNHDA and CDR2 SQIVND (reference sequence). V shed 3 bases and J shed 2 bases, with 14 bases lying between them. In DNA, the CDR3 is TGTGCCAGTAGTATTGGTTACAGGGCGACTGGGGCCAACGTCCTGACTTTC. Protein product: CASSIGYRATGANVLTF.

This rearrangement joins TRBV10-3 to TRBJ1-6; 8 bases map to TRBD1. The CDR3 consists of 13 residues. V was clipped by 6 bases and J by 5 bases; unmatched bases: 0. CDR1 and CDR2 (germline): ENHRY, SYGVKD. The CDR3: CAIRDRDNSPLHF. The CDR3 region has the DNA TGTGCCATCAGGGACAGGGATAATTCACCCCTCCACTTT.

The V and J genes are TRBV12-3 or TRBV12-4 and TRBJ2-5; D not resolved. The CDR3 runs to 12 residues. Trimming took off 6 bases at V and 1 base at J, with 6 bases between the two ends. CDR3 sequence reads: CASSYLQETQYF. The CDR3 coding sequence is TGTGCCAGCAGCTACCTCCAAGAGACCCAGTACTTC.

This clone was counted at least ten times. V gene TRBV2 combines with J gene TRBJ2-3; 8 nucleotides agree with TRBD2. Germline V CDR1 and CDR2: SNHLY, FYNNEI. V shed 10 bases and J 3 bases; nucleotides not matched to a gene: 12. The CDR3 extends over 15 amino acids. DNA of the CDR3: TGTGCCAAAAACCGGGCGGGAGGTCTTACAGATACGCAGTATTTT. It codes for CAKNRAGGLTDTQYF.

The chain recombines TRBV5-1 with TRBJ1-1, with D possibly matching TRBD1 (6 bases). V lost 4 bases to trimming and J lost 1 base, with 11 bases between them. This CDR3 is 14 amino acids long. Germline CDR1 is SGHRS and CDR2 is YFSETQ. The CDR3 DNA reads TGCGCCAGCAGCCAGGACAGCTCGAACACTGAAGCTTTCTTT. Protein product: CASSQDSSNTEAFF.

J is TRBJ2-7 and V is TRBV6-5; D gene ambiguous. This CDR3 region has 12 residues. Trimming stripped 6 bases from V and 0 bases from J, with 6 bases between. Germline V CDR1 and CDR2: MNHEY, SVGAGI. The CDR3 here is CASSFSSYEQYF. CDR3 bases: TGTGCCAGCAGCTTCAGCTCCTACGAGCAGTACTTC.

This chain connects TRBV7-8 to TRBJ2-4, with 11 positions matching TRBD2. V shed 5 bases, J shed 1 base, and the junction held 16 bases outside the gene matches. There are 20 residues in the CDR3. The germline V gene has CDR1 SGHVS and CDR2 FQNEAQ. The CDR3 sequence is CASSAAVGTSGSGAKNIQYF. The DNA of the CDR3 is TGTGCCAGCAGCGCGGCGGTGGGGACTAGCGGAAGTGGGGCCAAAAACATTCAGTACTTC. Filled out from reference TRBV7-8 and TRBJ2-4, the complete variable domain reads GAGVSQSPRYKVAKRGQDVALRCDPISGHVSLFWYQQALGQGPEFLTYFQNEAQLDKSGLPSDRFFAERPEGSVSTLKIQRTQQEDSAVYLCASSAAVGTSGSGAKNIQYFGAGTRLSVL.

The CDR3 DNA is TGTGCCAGCAGCCCACAAGGGGGCGCTTTAATCTATGAGCAGTTCTTC. Its protein product is CASSPQGGALIYEQFF. The rearrangement uses TRBV7-9 and TRBJ2-1; 7 positions match TRBD1. Unmatched junction bases numbered 15, after V lost 5 bases and J lost 8 bases. Germline values: CDR1 SEHNR, CDR2 FQNEAQ (reference sequence). The CDR3 has 16 amino acids.

V is TRBV7-9 and J is TRBJ2-1; the D gene is possibly TRBD2 (6 bases). Per germline, CDR1 SEHNR and CDR2 FQNEAQ (reference sequence). The CDR3 runs to 16 residues. Trimming took 1 base from V and 4 from J, leaving 14 bases between them. In DNA form, the CDR3 reads TGTGCCAGCAGCTTAGGGGGGGACGGTATATACAATGAGCAGTTCTTC. Residues: CASSLGGDGIYNEQFF.

The chain has TRBV28 and TRBJ2-7; TRBD2 agrees at 8 bases. Germline loops: CDR1 MDHEN, CDR2 SYDVKM. This CDR3 is 16 amino acids long. Unmatched junction bases numbered 10, after V lost 4 bases and J lost 2 bases. The CDR3: CASSSFRIGRAYEQYF. The CDR3 DNA is TGTGCCAGCAGTTCCTTCCGGATCGGGAGGGCCTACGAGCAGTACTTC. Looking up the rest from reference TRBV28 and TRBJ2-7 gives the full variable domain: DVKVTQSSRYLVKRTGEKVFLECVQDMDHENMFWYRQDPGLGLRLIYFSYDVKMKEKGDIPEGYSVSREKKERFSLILESASTNQTSMYLCASSSFRIGRAYEQYFGPGTRLTVT.

This chain links TRBV18 with TRBJ2-2; possible D gene TRBD1, 6 bases. V was shortened by 6 bases and J by 5 bases, with 22 bases between the two germline ends. The CDR3 length is 17 residues. The germline V gene has CDR1 KGHSH and CDR2 LQKENI. The CDR3 DNA follows: TGTGCCAGCTCCCCGGAGCCGGGACAAGCTTGGACCGGGGAGCTGTTTTTT. Protein: CASSPEPGQAWTGELFF.

This clone was counted a few times. This sequence joins TRBV6-5 and TRBJ1-5; 7 nucleotides match TRBD1. The CDR3 extends over 13 amino acids. With 7 bases clipped from V and 5 bases from J, the junction kept 5 bases outside the gene matches. Germline V gene data show CDR1 as MNHEY and CDR2 as SVGAGI. DNA of the CDR3: TGTGCCAGCAAGGGGGCAGTCGATCAGCCCCAGCATTTT. The encoded protein is CASKGAVDQPQHF.

The chain combines TRBV7-9 with TRBJ2-7; 7 bases map to TRBD1. Germline V gene lookup returns CDR1 SEHNR and CDR2 FQNEAQ (reference sequence). The V and J ends lost 8 bases and 7 bases, in that order; junction bases with no gene match: 14. The CDR3 has 14 amino acids. CDR3 region: CASGNIQGSGEQYF. Written as DNA, the CDR3 is TGTGCCAGCGGGAACATACAGGGGAGTGGAGAGCAGTACTTC.

The chain is built from TRBV19 and TRBJ1-2, with D maybe TRBD1 (5 bases). Germline V gene lookup returns CDR1 LNHDA and CDR2 SQIVND (reference sequence). CDR3 length equals 13 residues. Trimming took off 3 bases at V and 8 bases at J, with 13 bases between the two ends. This chain's CDR3 is CASSMEGRQGYTF. DNA of the CDR3: TGTGCCAGTAGTATGGAGGGGAGACAGGGCTACACCTTC.

J is TRBJ2-5 and V is TRBV21-1; the table's D call, TRBD1, has no DNA check behind it. TRBV21-1 is described as a pseudogene. CDR3 length equals 15 residues. CDR3 protein: CASSKGDTGPGTQYF. CDR3 sequence (DNA): TGTGCCAGCAGCAAAGGGGACACGGGCCCGGGGACCCAGTACTTC.

CDR3 protein: CASEGPQTGKLFF. The CDR3 region has the DNA TGTGCCAGCGAGGGTCCCCAAACGGGAAAACTGTTTTTT. J is TRBJ1-4 and V is TRBV2; D gene uncertain. The CDR3 sequence is 13 residues long. Germline V gene data show CDR1 as SNHLY and CDR2 as FYNNEI. The V gene lost 8 bases and the J gene lost 10 bases, with 17 bases spanning the gap.

J is TRBJ1-6 and V is TRBV12-5; D remains ambiguous. Between the trimmed V and J ends, which lost 2 bases and 9 bases, there was a span of 11 bases. Germline CDR1 reads LGHNT; CDR2 reads FRNRAP. This CDR3 has 14 residues. The CDR3 DNA is TGTGCTAGTGGTTTGCAAACCAGTTCTTCACCCCTCCACTTT. This codes for CASGLQTSSSPLHF.

This clone was picked up one time. The chain joins TRBV30 to TRBJ2-3, with TRBD2 as a possible D gene (6 bases). Looked up from germline, CDR1 is GTSNPN and CDR2 is SVGIG (reference sequence). V was clipped by 0 bases and J by 6 bases, with 10 bases between them. The CDR3 is 13 amino acids. CDR3 loop: CAWSVGGSDTQYF. In DNA, the CDR3 is TGTGCCTGGAGTGTTGGAGGGTCGGATACGCAGTATTTT.

The sample holds a few counts of this clone. The chain uses TRBV7-9 and TRBJ2-7; D not resolved. Trimming shortened V by 5 bases and J by 4 bases, and 6 bases separated the two germline ends. Germline-derived CDR1 and CDR2 are SEHNR and FQNEAQ (reference sequence). The CDR3 is made up of 11 amino acids. The CDR3 DNA reads TGTGCCAGCAGCCTTCGGTACGAGCAGTACTTC. Protein: CASSLRYEQYF.

The chain links TRBV2 to TRBJ1-1; D not resolved. The germline V gene has CDR1 SNHLY and CDR2 FYNNEI. Trimming stripped 6 bases from V and 10 bases from J, with 18 bases between. CDR3 size: 13 residues. CDR3 coding DNA: TGTGCCAGCAGGATCGAACGCGAGGATACAGCTTTCTTT. This translates into CASRIEREDTAFF.

The chain links TRBV5-1 to TRBJ1-1; 7 bases fit TRBD1. The CDR3 has 14 amino acids. V was clipped by 6 bases and J by 3 bases; unmatched bases: 8. CDR1 is SGHRS and CDR2 is YFSETQ in the germline V gene. The CDR3 loop is CASTTGQEDTEAFF. As DNA, the CDR3 is TGCGCCAGCACCACTGGACAGGAGGACACTGAAGCTTTCTTT.